This entry features one T cell receptor beta chain sequence. The sample originates from a study of blood T cell repertoires in COVID-19. On the study more broadly: The study drew acute and convalescent COVID-19 samples from the United States, Italy and Spain.

Here immunoSEQ multiplex PCR was the method, and the copy in TCRdb shows in-frame clones only, minus some. The sample contains roughly 190,000 clones, roughly 87% of which appear only once. Germline CDR1 is LNHDA and CDR2 is SQIVND (reference sequence). This CDR3 region has 16 residues. Trimming removed 1 base from V and 5 bases from J; junction bases left unmatched: 4. Which cohort a participant joined came from the clinical history participants gave. For recovered donors of Cohort 3, there were two negative PCRs, clearance, or symptom resolution. Sequencing used PBMCs or T cells enriched from blood (not recorded which). The sequence derives from a woman in her thirties who had recovered from COVID-19. The chain couples TRBV19 to TRBJ1-4; 10 nucleotides match TRBD1. CDR3: CASSIGPGQGNEKLFF. For the CDR3, the DNA is TGTGCCAGTAGTATAGGCCCGGGACAGGGGAATGAAAAACTGTTTTTT.